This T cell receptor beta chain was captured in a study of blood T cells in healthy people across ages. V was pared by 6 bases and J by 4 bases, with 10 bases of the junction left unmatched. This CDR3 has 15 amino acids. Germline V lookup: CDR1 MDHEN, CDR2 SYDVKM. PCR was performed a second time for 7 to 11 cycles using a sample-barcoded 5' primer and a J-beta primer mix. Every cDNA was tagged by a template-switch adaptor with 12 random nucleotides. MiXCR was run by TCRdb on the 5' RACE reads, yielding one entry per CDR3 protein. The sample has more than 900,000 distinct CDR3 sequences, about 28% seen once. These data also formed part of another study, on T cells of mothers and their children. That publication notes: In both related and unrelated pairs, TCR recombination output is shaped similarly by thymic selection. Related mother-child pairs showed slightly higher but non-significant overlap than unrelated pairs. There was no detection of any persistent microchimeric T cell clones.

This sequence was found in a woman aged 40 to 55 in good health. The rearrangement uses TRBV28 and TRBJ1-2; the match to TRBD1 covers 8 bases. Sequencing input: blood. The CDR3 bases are TGTGCCAGCAGGTCACAGGGGGGGGCGGCCTATGGCTACACCTTC. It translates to CASRSQGGAAYGYTF.